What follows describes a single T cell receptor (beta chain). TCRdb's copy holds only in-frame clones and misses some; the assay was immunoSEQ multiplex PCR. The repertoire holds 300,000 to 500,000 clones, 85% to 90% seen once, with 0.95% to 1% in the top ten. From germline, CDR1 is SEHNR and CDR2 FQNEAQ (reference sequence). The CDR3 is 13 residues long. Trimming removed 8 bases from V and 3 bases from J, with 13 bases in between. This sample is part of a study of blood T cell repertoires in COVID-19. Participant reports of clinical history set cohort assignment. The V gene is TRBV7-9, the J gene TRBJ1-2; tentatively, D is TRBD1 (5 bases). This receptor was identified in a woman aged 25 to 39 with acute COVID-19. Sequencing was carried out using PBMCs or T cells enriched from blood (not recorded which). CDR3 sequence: CASRGGAHYGYTF. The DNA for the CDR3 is TGTGCCAGCCGGGGGGGAGCCCACTATGGCTACACCTTC.